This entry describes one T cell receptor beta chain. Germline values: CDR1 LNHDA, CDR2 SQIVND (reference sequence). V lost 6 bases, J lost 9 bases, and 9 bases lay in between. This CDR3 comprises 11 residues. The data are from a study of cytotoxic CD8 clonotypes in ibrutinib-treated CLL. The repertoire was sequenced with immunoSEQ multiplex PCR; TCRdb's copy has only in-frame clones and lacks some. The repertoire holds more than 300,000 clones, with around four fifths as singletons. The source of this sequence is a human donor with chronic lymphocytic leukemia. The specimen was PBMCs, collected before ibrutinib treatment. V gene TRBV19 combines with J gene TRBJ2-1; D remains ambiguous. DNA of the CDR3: TGTGCCAGTAGCGTATACCGTGAGCAGTTCTTC. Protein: CASSVYREQFF.